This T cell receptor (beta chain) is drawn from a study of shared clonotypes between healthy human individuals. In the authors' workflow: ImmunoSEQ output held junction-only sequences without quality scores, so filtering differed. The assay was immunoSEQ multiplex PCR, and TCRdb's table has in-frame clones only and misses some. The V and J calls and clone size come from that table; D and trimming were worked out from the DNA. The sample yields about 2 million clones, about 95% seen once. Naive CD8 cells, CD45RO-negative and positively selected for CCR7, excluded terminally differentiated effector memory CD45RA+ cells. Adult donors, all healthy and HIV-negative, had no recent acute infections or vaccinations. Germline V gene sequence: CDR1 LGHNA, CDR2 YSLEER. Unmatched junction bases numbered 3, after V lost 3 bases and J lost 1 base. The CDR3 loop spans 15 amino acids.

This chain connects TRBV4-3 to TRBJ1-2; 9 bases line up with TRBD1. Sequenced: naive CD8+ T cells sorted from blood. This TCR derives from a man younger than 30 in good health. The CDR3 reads CASSQGTGNNYGYTF. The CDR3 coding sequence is TGCGCCAGCAGCCAGGGGACAGGGAATAACTATGGCTACACCTTC.